What follows are 3 T cell receptor beta chains derived from one specimen sequenced in a study of blood T cell repertoires in COVID-19. Libraries were prepared by immunoSEQ multiplex PCR; TCRdb keeps only in-frame clonotypes and omits some of them. The repertoire has some 180,000 clones, around four fifths of them found once; the top ten carry around 6.7%. Sequencing was performed on peripheral blood. These receptors were obtained from a woman aged 40 to 55 with COVID-19, enrolled during active disease.

This clone has ten or more counts. The gene calls are TRBV2 and TRBJ2-3; TRBD1 agrees at 11 bases. The germline gives CDR1 SNHLY, CDR2 FYNNEI. J was trimmed by 4 bases and V by 9 bases; bases with no gene match: 6. This CDR3 is built from 14 residues. The CDR3 DNA reads as TGTGCCAGTACCCGGGACAGGGGGGCAGATACGCAGTATTTT. It codes for CASTRDRGADTQYF. The variable domain in full, completed from reference TRBV2 and TRBJ2-3, reads EPEVTQTPSHQVTQMGQEVILRCVPISNHLYFYWYRQILGQKVEFLVSFYNNEISEKSEIFDDQFSVERPDGSNFTLKIRSTKLEDSAMYFCASTRDRGADTQYFGPGTRLTVL.

CDR3 amino acids: CASSVVKTSSRYGYTF. As DNA, the CDR3 is TGTGCCAGCAGCGTAGTTAAGACTAGCTCTCGGTATGGCTACACCTTC. V is TRBV9 and J is TRBJ1-2; D is ambiguous. The length of the CDR3 is 16 residues. Trimming pared 0 bases from V and 5 bases from J, leaving 17 bases between. Per germline, CDR1 SGDLS and CDR2 YYNGEE.

The chain uses TRBV3-1 (or the pseudogene TRBV3-2) and TRBJ2-7; TRBD2 matches 8 bases. Trimming cost V 5 bases and J 4 bases; bases outside gene matches: 13. This CDR3 is 16 amino acids long. Germline V gives CDR1 LGHDT, CDR2 YNNKEL (reference sequence). CDR3 nucleotides: TGTGCCAGCAGCAGAGCGGGAGCATATTCGAATTACGAGCAGTACTTC. Its protein product is CASSRAGAYSNYEQYF.